The table lists the clone carrying this T cell receptor (beta chain) with a count of one. The J segment lost 4 bases and the V segment lost 4 bases, leaving 6 bases of the junction unmatched. Germline V gene data show CDR1 as KGHDR and CDR2 as SFDVKD. This CDR3 has 16 residues. This sample is part of a study of blood T cell repertoires in COVID-19. In the original processing: Amplification from reference gene primers served as the basis for estimated nucleated cell counts. Some clones are missing from TCRdb's copy, which holds only in-frame ones; the method was immunoSEQ multiplex PCR. D and trimming were read from the DNA, whereas the V and J calls and clone size are those reported in that table. The sample lists hundreds of thousands of clones; roughly 85% were seen once.

The sample comprised peripheral blood. This receptor was taken from a woman aged 18-29 years with acute or convalescent COVID-19. The chain joins TRBV24-1 to TRBJ1-5, with 10 bases fitting TRBD1. CDR3 DNA sequence: TGTGCCACCAGTGACCCTAGACAGGGGGCGAATCAGCCCCAGCATTTT. It specifies CATSDPRQGANQPQHF.